The present TCR beta chain was sequenced within a study of shared T cell receptors in the human thymus. Method: immunoSEQ multiplex PCR; TCRdb's copy keeps in-frame clones and lacks some. The sample contains roughly 550,000 clones, about 80% of which appear only once. Between the trimmed V and J ends, which lost 4 bases and 5 bases, there was a span of 17 bases. Germline CDR1 MNHEY, CDR2 SMNVEV (reference sequence). The CDR3 consists of 15 residues. This same sample was also taken into another study, of human thymus T cells. This second study notes: Donation came from healthy Finnish infants having corrective surgery for congenital heart defects.

This TCR came from a boy younger than two with a congenital heart defect. The V call is TRBV27, the J call TRBJ2-5, with TRBD1 as a possible D gene (7 bases). The material sequenced was thymocytes. In nucleotides, the CDR3 is TGTGCCAGCAGTTCCACACAGGGGAGCGGGGAGACCCAGTACTTC. This sequence encodes CASSSTQGSGETQYF.